This T cell receptor beta chain was sequenced in a study of CD8+ T cells in alopecia areata. Study background: A regimen of oral tofacitinib, 5 to 10 mg twice daily, was given to treated patients. Scoring of treated patients' severity used the percentage of affected scalp area.

V dropped 7 bases and J dropped 2 bases, with 4 bases sitting between them. The V gene's germline CDR1 is GTSNPN and CDR2 SVGIG (reference sequence). This CDR3 has 10 amino acids. Noted treatment: oral pan-JAK inhibitor, 5-10 mg twice daily. Reverse transcribed after extraction, RNA yielded cDNA as the sequencing template. The method was immunoSEQ multiplex PCR; TCRdb's version includes in-frame clones alone and lacks a portion of them. Of under 300,000 clones listed, 60% are singletons. In the case of this clone: The antigen remains unidentified.

Study results and caveats: Clonality in lesional scalp, especially alopecia totalis/universalis, exceeded that of normal scalp.

Here the sequenced sample was CD4+ T cells sorted from blood, taken at approximately week 52, from a patient treated with tofacitinib. This chain joins TRBV30 and TRBJ2-3; D gene unclear. The sequence came from a human donor with alopecia areata. CDR3 sequence: CASYTDTQYF. CDR3 sequence (DNA): TGTGCCTCCTACACAGATACGCAGTATTTT.